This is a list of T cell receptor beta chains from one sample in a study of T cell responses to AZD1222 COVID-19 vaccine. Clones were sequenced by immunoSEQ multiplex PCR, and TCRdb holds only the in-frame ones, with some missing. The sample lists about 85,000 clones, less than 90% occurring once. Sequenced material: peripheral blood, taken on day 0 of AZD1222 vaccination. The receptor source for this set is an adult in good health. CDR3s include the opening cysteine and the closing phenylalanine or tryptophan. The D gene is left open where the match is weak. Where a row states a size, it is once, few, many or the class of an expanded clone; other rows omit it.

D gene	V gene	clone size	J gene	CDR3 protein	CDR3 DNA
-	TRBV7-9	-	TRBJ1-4	CASSAITTNEKLFF	TGTGCCAGCAGCGCAATAACAACTAATGAAAAACTGTTTTTT
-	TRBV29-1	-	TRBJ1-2	CSVGEGVNYGYTF	TGCAGCGTTGGGGAGGGTGTCAACTATGGCTACACCTTC
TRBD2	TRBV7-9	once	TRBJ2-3	CASSLDRVPSGRTDTQYF	TGTGCCAGCAGCCTCGACAGGGTCCCTAGCGGGAGGACAGATACGCAGTATTTT
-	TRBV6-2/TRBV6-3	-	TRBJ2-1	CASSYRVYNEQFF	TGTGCCAGCAGTTACCGGGTCTACAATGAGCAGTTCTTC
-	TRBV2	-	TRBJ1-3	CASSETEGNTIYF	TGTGCCAGCAGTGAGACGGAGGGAAACACCATATATTTT
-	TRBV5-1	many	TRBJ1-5	CASSSDGNQPQHF	TGCGCCAGCAGCTCGGACGGGAATCAGCCCCAGCATTTT
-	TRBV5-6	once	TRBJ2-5	CASAWGAGDQYF	TGTGCCAGCGCTTGGGGGGCTGGCGACCAGTACTTC
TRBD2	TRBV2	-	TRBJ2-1	CASSRSGGPYNEQFF	TGTGCCAGCAGCCGATCGGGGGGACCTTACAATGAGCAGTTCTTC
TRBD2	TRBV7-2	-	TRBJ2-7	CASSPTSGGGYEQYF	TGTGCCAGCAGCCCGACTAGCGGGGGTGGCTACGAGCAGTACTTC
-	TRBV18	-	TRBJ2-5	CASSPPRFQETQYF	TGTGCCAGCTCACCCCCCCGATTCCAAGAGACCCAGTACTTC
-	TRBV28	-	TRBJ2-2	CASSSHANTGELFF	TGTGCCAGCAGTTCACACGCGAACACCGGGGAGCTGTTTTTT
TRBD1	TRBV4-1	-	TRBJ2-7	CASSQVPTGGKQYF	TGCGCCAGCAGCCAAGTCCCGACAGGGGGTAAGCAGTACTTC
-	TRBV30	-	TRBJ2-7	CARRQDNYEQYF	TGTGCGCGGCGGCAGGACAACTACGAGCAGTACTTC
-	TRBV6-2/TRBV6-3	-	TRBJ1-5	CASSYTALRPQHF	TGTGCCAGCAGTTACACAGCCCTAAGGCCCCAGCATTTT
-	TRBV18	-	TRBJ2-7	CASSPSQGWNEQYF	TGTGCCAGCTCACCATCACAGGGATGGAACGAGCAGTACTTC
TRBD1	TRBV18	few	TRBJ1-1	CASSPLGQGSEAFF	TGTGCCAGCTCACCTCTGGGACAGGGCTCTGAAGCTTTCTTT
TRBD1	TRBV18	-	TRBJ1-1	CASSPLRTGGTGNTEAFF	TGTGCCAGCTCACCACTGAGGACAGGTGGGACTGGGAACACTGAAGCTTTCTTT
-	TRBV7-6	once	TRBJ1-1	CASSLGGRNTEAFF	TGTGCCAGCAGCTTAGGTGGGCGGAACACTGAAGCTTTCTTT
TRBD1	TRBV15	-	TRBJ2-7	CATSRDRGRGTGRGEQYF	TGTGCCACCAGCAGAGATCGGGGGCGCGGGACAGGGAGGGGCGAGCAGTACTTC
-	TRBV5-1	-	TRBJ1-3	CASSSNDWTSGNTIYF	TGCGCCAGCAGCTCGAATGACTGGACCTCTGGAAACACCATATATTTT
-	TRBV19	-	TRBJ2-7	CASSRRFSYEQYF	TGTGCCAGTAGTAGGCGGTTCTCCTACGAGCAGTACTTC
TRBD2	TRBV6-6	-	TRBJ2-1	CASSQTGTSGRLGRGFYNEQFF	TGTGCCAGCAGTCAAACCGGGACTAGCGGGAGGTTGGGTCGGGGTTTCTACAATGAGCAGTTCTTC
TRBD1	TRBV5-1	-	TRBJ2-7	CASSLELGQGVEQYF	TGCGCCAGCAGCTTGGAATTGGGACAGGGGGTCGAGCAGTACTTC
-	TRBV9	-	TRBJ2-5	CASSVVGGSGGAQETQYF	TGTGCCAGCAGCGTAGTAGGGGGTAGCGGCGGGGCCCAAGAGACCCAGTACTTC
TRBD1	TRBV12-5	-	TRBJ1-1	CASGLIGTGGGEAFF	TGTGCTAGTGGTTTGATCGGGACAGGGGGGGGTGAAGCTTTCTTT
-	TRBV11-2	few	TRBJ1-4	CASSSIPGHRDEKLFF	TGTGCCAGCAGCTCAATACCGGGACATAGGGATGAAAAACTGTTTTTT
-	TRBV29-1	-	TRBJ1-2	CSVGKDGLGYGYTF	TGCAGCGTCGGGAAGGACGGTCTCGGCTATGGCTACACCTTC
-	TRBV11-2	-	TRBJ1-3	CASSLAVSGNTIYF	TGTGCCAGCAGCTTAGCAGTCTCTGGAAACACCATATATTTT